This T cell receptor beta chain comes out of a study of long-term antiretroviral therapy in people with HIV. Survey-level immunoSEQ v3.0 assays were run. TCRdb keeps only in-frame clones here, not all; method: immunoSEQ multiplex PCR. The sample gives approximately 35,000 clones, approximately 80% of which show up once; under 8.5% is in the top ten. CDR3 length: 14 amino acids. Germline values: CDR1 SGHRS, CDR2 YFSETQ. V lost 4 bases, J lost 0 bases, and 8 bases lay in between. This chain links TRBV5-1 with TRBJ1-3; D not resolved. This sample comprised unsorted PBMCs, obtained 3.1 years after starting antiretroviral therapy. The clonotype was recovered from a woman aged 45 to 65 with HIV. CDR3 in DNA: TGCGCCAGCAGCCCAGGAAGCTCTGGAAACACCATATATTTT. It codes for CASSPGSSGNTIYF.